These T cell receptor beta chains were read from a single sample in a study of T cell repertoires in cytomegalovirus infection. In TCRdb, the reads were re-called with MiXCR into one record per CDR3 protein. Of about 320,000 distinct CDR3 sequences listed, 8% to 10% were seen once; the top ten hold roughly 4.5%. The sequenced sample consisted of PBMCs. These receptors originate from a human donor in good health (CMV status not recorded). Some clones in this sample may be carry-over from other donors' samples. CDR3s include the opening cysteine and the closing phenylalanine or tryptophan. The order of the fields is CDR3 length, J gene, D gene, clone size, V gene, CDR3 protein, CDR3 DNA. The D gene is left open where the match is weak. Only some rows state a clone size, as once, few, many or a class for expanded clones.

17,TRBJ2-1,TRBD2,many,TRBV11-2,CASRATWTSGGANEQFF,TGTGCCAGCAGAGCTACCTGGACTAGCGGGGGGGCAAATGAGCAGTTCTTC
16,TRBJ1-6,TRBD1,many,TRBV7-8,CASSLGTGAGNSPLHF,TGTGCCAGCAGCTTAGGTACAGGGGCGGGGAATTCACCCCTCCACTTT
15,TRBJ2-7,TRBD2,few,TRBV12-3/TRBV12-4,CASSLGLAGEYEQYF,TGTGCCAGCAGTCTGGGACTAGCGGGAGAGTACGAGCAGTACTTC
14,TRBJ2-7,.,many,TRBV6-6,CASSYSEFSYEQYF,TGTGCCAGCAGTTACTCGGAGTTTTCCTACGAGCAGTACTTC
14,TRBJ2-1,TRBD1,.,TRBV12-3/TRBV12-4,CASTQNGDRNEQFF,TGTGCCAGCACCCAAAATGGGGACAGAAATGAGCAGTTCTTC
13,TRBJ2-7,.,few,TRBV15,CATRADSSRVRYF,TGTGCCACCAGAGCCGACAGCAGTAGAGTTCGGTACTTC
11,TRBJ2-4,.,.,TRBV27,CASSSPAGSYF,TGTGCCAGCAGTTCCCCCGCGGGATCGTACTTC
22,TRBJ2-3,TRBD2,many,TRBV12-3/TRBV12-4,CASSLLRGVGTSGRSLGDTQYF,TGTGCCAGCAGTTTACTGCGGGGAGTTGGGACTAGCGGGAGATCTCTCGGAGATACGCAGTATTTT
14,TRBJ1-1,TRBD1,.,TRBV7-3,CASRGYRGYTEAFF,TGTGCCAGCAGAGGGTACAGGGGATACACTGAAGCTTTCTTT
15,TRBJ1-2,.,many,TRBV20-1,CSAPLGGVPNYGYTF,TGCAGTGCTCCCCTAGGAGGGGTTCCTAACTATGGCTACACCTTC
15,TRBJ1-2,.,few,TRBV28,CASSSRDRSGYGYTF,TGTGCCAGCAGTTCTCGAGACAGGTCAGGCTATGGCTACACCTTC
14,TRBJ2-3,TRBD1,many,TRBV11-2,CASSLDRGPDTQYF,TGTGCCAGCAGCTTGGACAGGGGACCAGATACGCAGTATTTT
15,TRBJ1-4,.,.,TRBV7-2,CASSLISAVGEKLFF,TGTGCCAGCAGCTTAATTTCGGCGGTCGGGGAAAAACTGTTTTTT
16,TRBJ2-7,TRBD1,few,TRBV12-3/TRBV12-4,CASSLAGQGISYEQYF,TGTGCCAGCAGTTTAGCGGGACAGGGGATAAGCTACGAGCAGTACTTC
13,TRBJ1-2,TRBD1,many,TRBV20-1,CSANSGGGIRYTF,TGCAGTGCTAATTCAGGGGGAGGGATCCGCTACACCTTC
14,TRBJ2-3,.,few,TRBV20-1,CSANPGGSVDTQYF,TGCAGTGCCAACCCTGGGGGGTCCGTCGATACGCAGTATTTT
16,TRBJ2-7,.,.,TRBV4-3,CASSQDFGAATYEQYF,TGCGCCAGCAGCCAAGATTTCGGGGCAGCAACCTACGAGCAGTACTTC
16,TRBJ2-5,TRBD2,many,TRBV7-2,CASSSGGLAGAETQYF,TGTGCCAGCAGCTCTGGGGGACTAGCGGGGGCAGAGACCCAGTACTTC
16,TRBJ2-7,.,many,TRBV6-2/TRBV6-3,CASSSPPWVRINEQYF,TGTGCCAGCAGTTCCCCCCCCTGGGTAAGGATCAACGAGCAGTACTTC
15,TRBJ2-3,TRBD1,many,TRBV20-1,CSARERPTGTDTQYF,TGCAGTGCTAGAGAACGGCCGACAGGGACAGATACGCAGTATTTT
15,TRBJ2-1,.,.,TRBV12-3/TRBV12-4,CASISKDGSYNEQFF,TGTGCCAGCATCTCCAAGGATGGGTCCTACAATGAGCAGTTCTTC
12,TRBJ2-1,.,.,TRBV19,CASSTEYNEQFF,TGTGCCAGTAGTACCGAGTACAATGAGCAGTTCTTC
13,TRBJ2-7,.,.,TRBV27,CASSLSSAGEQYF,TGTGCCAGCAGTTTATCTTCAGCTGGCGAGCAGTACTTC
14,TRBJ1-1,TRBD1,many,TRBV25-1,CASSPYLDRVTAFF,TGTGCCAGCAGCCCCTACCTTGACAGGGTCACGGCTTTCTTT
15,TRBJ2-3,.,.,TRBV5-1,CASGYRRSGTDTQYF,TGCGCCAGCGGATACAGGCGGAGCGGCACAGATACGCAGTATTTT
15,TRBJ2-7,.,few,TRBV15,CATSVTPSLSYEQYF,TGTGCCACCAGTGTGACACCTTCTCTCTCCTACGAGCAGTACTTC
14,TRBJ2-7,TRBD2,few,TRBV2,CASSEELASYEQYF,TGTGCCAGCAGTGAAGAACTAGCGAGCTACGAGCAGTACTTC
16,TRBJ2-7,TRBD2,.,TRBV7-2,CATASGTLAGGNEQYF,TGTGCCACCGCGTCGGGGACCCTAGCGGGAGGGAACGAGCAGTACTTC
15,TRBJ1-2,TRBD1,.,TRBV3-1,CASSRNLGDSRGYTF,TGTGCCAGCAGCCGGAACCTGGGGGACAGCCGGGGCTACACCTTC
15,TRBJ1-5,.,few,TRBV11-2,CASSFDPGLNQPQHF,TGTGCCAGCAGCTTTGACCCGGGACTCAATCAGCCCCAGCATTTT
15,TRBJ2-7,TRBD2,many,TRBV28,CASSPYLAETYEQYF,TGTGCCAGCAGTCCCTATCTAGCGGAAACCTACGAGCAGTACTTC
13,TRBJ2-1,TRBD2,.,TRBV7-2,CASTYLAGGEQFF,TGTGCCAGCACCTATCTAGCGGGCGGTGAGCAGTTCTTC
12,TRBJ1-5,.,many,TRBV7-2,CASSFDRQPQHF,TGTGCCAGCAGCTTCGATCGTCAGCCCCAGCATTTT
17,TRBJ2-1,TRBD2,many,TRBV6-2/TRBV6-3,CASSQTTSGGAYNEQFF,TGTGCCAGCAGTCAAACCACTAGCGGGGGGGCCTACAATGAGCAGTTCTTC
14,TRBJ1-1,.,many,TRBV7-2,CASSLAAGNTEAFF,TGTGCCAGCAGCTTAGCGGCGGGGAACACTGAAGCTTTCTTT
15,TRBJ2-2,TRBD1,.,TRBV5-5,CASNRGQGFTGELFF,TGTGCCAGCAACCGAGGACAGGGATTCACCGGGGAGCTGTTTTTT
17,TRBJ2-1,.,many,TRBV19,CASKAPQGLSSYNEQFF,TGTGCCAGTAAAGCCCCCCAGGGGCTGAGCTCCTACAATGAGCAGTTCTTC
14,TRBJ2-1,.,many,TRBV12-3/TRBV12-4,CASSSSRVYNEQFF,TGTGCCAGCAGTTCTTCCAGGGTATACAATGAGCAGTTCTTC
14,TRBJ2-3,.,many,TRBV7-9,CASSSGPGVDTQYF,TGTGCCAGCAGCTCCGGGCCGGGGGTAGATACGCAGTATTTT
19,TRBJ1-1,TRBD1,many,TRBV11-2,CASSLEGRGRGLQTAEAFF,TGTGCCAGCAGCTTAGAGGGGAGGGGCAGGGGGCTCCAAACGGCTGAAGCTTTCTTT
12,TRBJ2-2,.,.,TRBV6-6,CASTTVGGELFF,TGTGCCAGCACGACAGTTGGCGGGGAGCTGTTTTTT
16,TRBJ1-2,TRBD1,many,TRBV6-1,CASSPRTGSSGYGYTF,TGTGCCAGCAGTCCCAGGACAGGGTCTTCGGGCTATGGCTACACCTTC
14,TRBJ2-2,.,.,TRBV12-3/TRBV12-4,CASSFKGGTGELFF,TGTGCCAGCAGTTTTAAGGGTGGGACCGGGGAGCTGTTTTTT
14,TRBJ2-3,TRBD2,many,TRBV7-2,CASSLGGSVDTQYF,TGTGCCAGCAGCTTGGGCGGGAGTGTGGATACGCAGTATTTT
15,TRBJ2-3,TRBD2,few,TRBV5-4,CASSSRGSFTDTQYF,TGTGCCAGCAGCTCTCGCGGGAGTTTCACAGATACGCAGTATTTT
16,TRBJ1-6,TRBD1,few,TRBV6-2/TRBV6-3,CASSQKIGQGASPLHF,TGTGCCAGCAGCCAGAAGATAGGACAGGGAGCTTCACCCCTCCACTTT